This T cell receptor (beta chain) was captured in a study of technical replicates of blood from a few donors. Data came from immunoSEQ multiplex PCR; TCRdb stores just in-frame clones and leaves some out. The data hold more than 75,000 clones, with 85% to 95% observed a single time. V shed 7 bases and J shed 10 bases, with 20 bases lying between them. CDR1 and CDR2 from the germline V gene are LNHDA and SQIVND (reference sequence). This CDR3 is 14 amino acids long. The sequenced sample consisted of T cells isolated from PBMCs. This clonotype was obtained from a human donor in good health. J is TRBJ2-1 and V is TRBV19; possible D gene TRBD1, 6 bases. The CDR3 sequence is CASNWGRQGREQFF. DNA for the CDR3: TGTGCCAGTAATTGGGGGCGGCAGGGGCGGGAGCAGTTCTTC.